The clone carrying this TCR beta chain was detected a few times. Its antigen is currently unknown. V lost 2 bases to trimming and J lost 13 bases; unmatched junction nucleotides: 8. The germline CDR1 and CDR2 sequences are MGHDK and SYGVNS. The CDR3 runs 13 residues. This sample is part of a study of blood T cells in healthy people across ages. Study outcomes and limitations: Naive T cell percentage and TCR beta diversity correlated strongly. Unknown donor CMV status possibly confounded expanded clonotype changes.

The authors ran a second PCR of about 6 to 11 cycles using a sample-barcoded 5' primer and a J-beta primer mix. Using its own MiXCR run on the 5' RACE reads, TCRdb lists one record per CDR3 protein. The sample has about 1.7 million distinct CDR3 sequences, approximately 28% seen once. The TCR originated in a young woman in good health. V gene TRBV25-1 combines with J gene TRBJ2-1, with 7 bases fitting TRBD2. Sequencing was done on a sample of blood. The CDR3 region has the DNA TGTGCCAGCAGTGAAACGGCGGGGGAGACCCAGTTCTTC. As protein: CASSETAGETQFF.